This entry describes one T cell receptor beta chain. The junction does not match germline at one end; this may be a read error. In the source study's methods: Reference gene primer amplification in the assay estimated nucleated cell counts. The method was immunoSEQ multiplex PCR; TCRdb's version includes in-frame clones alone and lacks a portion of them. D and trimming were read from the DNA, whereas the V and J calls and clone size are those reported in that table. The repertoire holds fewer than 350,000 clones, with 80% to 85% as singletons. The sample is drawn from a study of blood T cell repertoires in COVID-19. On the study more broadly: Samples came from the United States, Italy and Spain, spanning acute and convalescent COVID-19.

The CDR3 runs 11 residues. CDR1 is SEHNR, CDR2 FQNEAQ, per germline (reference sequence). The V gene is TRBV7-9, the J gene TRBJ1-2, with D perhaps TRBD1 (6 bases). The sequencing sample was made of peripheral blood. The sequence was obtained from a woman aged 60-75 years with active or convalescent COVID-19. In nucleotides, the CDR3 is TGTGCCAGCACAAACGGGGGGCACTCAGGCTTC. Translation gives CASTNGGHSGF.